Here is one TCR beta chain with its context. The entry originates in a study of control samples from healthy donors and cancer patients. Profiled with immunoSEQ multiplex PCR; TCRdb holds only in-frame clones, not every one. The sample lists some 130,000 clones, around 90% occurring once. This CDR3 region has 13 residues. V was shortened by 7 bases and J by 2 bases, with 14 bases between the two germline ends. Germline loops: CDR1 SQVTM, CDR2 ANQGSEA. The chain combines TRBV29-1 with TRBJ1-2; unclear D gene. Specimen: blood. The source of this sequence is a man younger than 30 in good health. The CDR3 loop reads CSDLASRNYGYTF. The CDR3 DNA reads as TGCAGCGACCTAGCTTCACGGAACTATGGCTACACCTTC.